This TCR beta chain came from a study of technical replicates of blood from a handful of donors. Sequencing used immunoSEQ multiplex PCR; TCRdb keeps in-frame clones, though not all of them. The table shows around 76,000 clones, with approximately 97% occurring only once. This CDR3 contains 14 residues. Per the germline V gene, CDR1 is SGHTS and CDR2 is YDEGEE. V was clipped by 3 bases and J by 7 bases; unmatched bases: 5. Sequencing was performed on T cells isolated from PBMCs. The source of this sequence is a human donor in good health. The chain uses TRBV5-8 and TRBJ2-1, with TRBD1 identical over 9 bases. CDR3 amino acids: CASSSRDRVNEQFF. DNA of the CDR3: TGTGCCAGCAGCTCTCGGGACAGGGTTAATGAGCAGTTCTTC.